The sample holds a few counts of the clone carrying this TCR beta chain. Antigen specificity is unknown. Investigators reverse transcribed all isolated RNA, so they sequenced expressed TCRB transcripts. Measured with immunoSEQ multiplex PCR; TCRdb has only the in-frame clones, and not every one. The table lists about 150,000 clones, under 13% of them singletons, with 0.45% to 0.5% in the top ten. These data originate in a study of beta chain features in type 1 diabetes. Study results and caveats: TCRB CDR3s were moderately but significantly shorter in Type 1 diabetes patients in all four CD4+ subsets.

With V trimmed by 2 bases and J by 2 bases, 6 bases remained unmatched. The CDR3 contains 15 residues. Germline CDR1 and CDR2: SGHRS and YFSETQ. V and J are TRBV5-1 and TRBJ2-5, with TRBD1 matching 7 bases. The receptor's source is a man aged 25-40 years with type 1 diabetes. Sequencing was done on a sample of central memory CD4+ T cells from blood. In nucleotides, the CDR3 is TGCGCCAGCAGCTTAAACAGGGGTACACAAGAGACCCAGTACTTC. Protein: CASSLNRGTQETQYF.